There are many counts of the clone carrying this TCR beta chain. This beta chain turned up in a library designed for alpha chains; as an off-target read, its abundance says little. Every TCR cDNA molecule bore a unique molecular identifier. TCRdb called the 5' RACE reads again in MiXCR, with one record for every CDR3 protein. The profile shows about 14,000 distinct CDR3 sequences, 5% to 5.5% of them singletons. The sample originates from a study of spatial heterogeneity in lung cancer. On the study more broadly: The count of detected beta-chain sequences consistently exceeded that of alpha-chain sequences.

The CDR3 consists of 13 residues. Trimming stripped 3 bases from V and 7 bases from J, with 10 bases between. Time point given: sample taken at primary tumor resection. Researchers sequenced whole RNA taken from tumor, nontumor lung or frozen PBMC without sorting. The donor population consisted of roughly 70 patients with untreated, early-stage non-small cell lung cancer. Specimen: lung tumor tissue, collected at surgery. The chain is built from TRBV12-3 or TRBV12-4 and TRBJ2-1; tentative D call: TRBD1 (6 bases). The TCR originated in a human donor with early-stage non-small cell lung cancer. CDR3: CASSFQGRNEQFF. In DNA, the CDR3 is TGTGCCAGCAGTTTTCAGGGGCGGAATGAGCAGTTCTTC.